The TCR beta chain described here comes from a study of T cell responses to AZD1222 COVID-19 vaccine. V gave up 1 base and J gave up 6 bases, with 16 bases separating them. The CDR3 is 15 amino acids. Germline CDR1 and CDR2: SGHKS and YYEKEE (reference sequence). Assay used: immunoSEQ multiplex PCR; TCRdb lists only in-frame clones, some missing. The table has some 62,000 clones, roughly three quarters seen once. This TCR derives from an adult in good health. The sample in question was peripheral blood, obtained on day 0 of AZD1222 vaccination. The chain employs TRBV5-5 and TRBJ1-1; a possible D gene is TRBD1 (5 bases). The chain's CDR3 is CASSLSNQGSSEAFF. DNA of the CDR3: TGTGCCAGCAGCTTGAGCAACCAGGGATCATCTGAAGCTTTCTTT.